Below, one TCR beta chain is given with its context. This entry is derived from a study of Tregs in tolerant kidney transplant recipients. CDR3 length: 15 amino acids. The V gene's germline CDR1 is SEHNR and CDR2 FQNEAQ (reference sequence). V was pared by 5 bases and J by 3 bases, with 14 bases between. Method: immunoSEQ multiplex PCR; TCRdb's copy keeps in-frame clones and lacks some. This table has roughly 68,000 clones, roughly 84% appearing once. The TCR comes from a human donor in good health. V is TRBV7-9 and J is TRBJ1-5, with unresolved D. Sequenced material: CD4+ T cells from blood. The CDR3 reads CASSPPGGNNQPQHF. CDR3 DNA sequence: TGTGCCAGCAGCCCCCCGGGCGGAAACAATCAGCCCCAGCATTTT.